These T cell receptor beta chains were read from a single sample in a study of blood T cell repertoires in COVID-19. Data came from immunoSEQ multiplex PCR; TCRdb stores just in-frame clones and leaves some out. There are about 430,000 clones in the sample; about 88% occur only once, and approximately 1.3% lies in the top ten. The sequencing input was PBMCs or T cells enriched from blood (not recorded which). The receptors derive from a woman aged 18-30 years who had been exposed to COVID-19. Both conserved end residues are part of each CDR3. A D gene is named only where the DNA matches it firmly. Not all rows give a size; the values are once, few, many and, for expanded clones, a class.

j_call v_call d_call clone_size cdr3_aa cdr3_nt
TRBJ2-7 TRBV3-1/TRBV3-2 . . CASSQGAGYYEQYF TGTGCCAGCAGCCAGGGTGCAGGGTACTACGAGCAGTACTTC
TRBJ1-4 TRBV4-2 TRBD1 . CASSPDRVDANEKLFF TGTGCCAGCAGCCCAGACAGGGTCGATGCTAATGAAAAACTGTTTTTT
TRBJ2-2 TRBV3-1/TRBV3-2 . . CASSQDFVTGYTGELFF TGTGCCAGCAGCCAAGATTTCGTTACGGGGTACACCGGGGAGCTGTTTTTT
TRBJ2-7 TRBV5-5 TRBD1 . CASSLAAGGLYEQYF TGTGCCAGCAGCTTGGCGGCAGGGGGCCTTTACGAGCAGTACTTC
TRBJ2-7 TRBV27 TRBD2 . CATGTSGGYEQYF TGTGCCACCGGGACTAGCGGGGGATACGAGCAGTACTTC
TRBJ2-3 TRBV5-8 TRBD2 . CASSPGLAGGGDTQYF TGTGCCAGCAGCCCGGGACTAGCGGGAGGCGGAGATACGCAGTATTTT
TRBJ1-3 TRBV4-3 . few CASSQDRAGWLAGNTIYF TGCGCCAGCAGCCAAGATAGGGCAGGGTGGTTGGCTGGAAACACCATATATTTT
TRBJ1-1 TRBV18 . . CASSPLPGSLTTEAFF TGTGCCAGCTCACCACTGCCAGGGTCCCTGACCACTGAAGCTTTCTTT
TRBJ1-5 TRBV28 . . CASSFGVSNQPQHF TGTGCCAGCAGTTTCGGGGTTAGCAATCAGCCCCAGCATTTT
TRBJ2-5 TRBV5-1 TRBD2 . CASSFTSGSETQYF TGCGCCAGCAGCTTCACTAGCGGGAGTGAGACCCAGTACTTC
TRBJ1-4 TRBV7-2 . . CASSFLSGATNEKLFF TGTGCCAGCAGCTTCTTATCCGGGGCAACTAATGAAAAACTGTTTTTT
TRBJ2-2 TRBV21-1 . . CASSKGDRGAGELFF TGTGCCAGCAGCAAGGGAGACAGGGGAGCCGGGGAGCTGTTTTTT
TRBJ2-1 TRBV7-9 . . CASSSSPGFSNEQFF TGTGCCAGCAGCTCCTCCCCGGGGTTCTCCAATGAGCAGTTCTTC
TRBJ2-7 TRBV2 . once CASSPKGYEQYF TGTGCCAGCAGCCCGAAGGGGTACGAGCAGTACTTC
TRBJ2-3 TRBV5-1 . . CASSLTGMVGPDTQYF TGCGCCAGCAGCTTGACGGGAATGGTGGGCCCAGATACGCAGTATTTT
TRBJ1-2 TRBV29-1 TRBD1 . CSVQRGTGDGYTF TGCAGCGTCCAAAGGGGGACAGGGGATGGCTACACCTTC
TRBJ2-1 TRBV9 TRBD2 . CASSSTLGAGGRNEQFF TGTGCCAGCAGCTCCACCCTAGGAGCGGGGGGGCGAAATGAGCAGTTCTTC
TRBJ1-2 TRBV11-1 . few CASSLEGLYGYTF TGTGCCAGCAGCTTAGAAGGACTCTATGGCTACACCTTC
TRBJ2-2 TRBV3-1/TRBV3-2 . . CASSRYRTNTGELFF TGTGCCAGCAGCCGGTACAGAACTAACACCGGGGAGCTGTTTTTT
TRBJ2-5 TRBV28 . . CASSDPGGRQETQYF TGTGCCAGCAGTGACCCTGGGGGCCGCCAAGAGACCCAGTACTTC
TRBJ1-2 TRBV30 . . CASSSGHYGYTF TGTGCCTCAAGCTCCGGACATTATGGCTACACCTTC
TRBJ1-2 TRBV18 . . CASSRVGQGDVYGYTF TGTGCCAGCTCCCGCGTCGGGCAGGGTGATGTCTATGGCTACACCTTC
TRBJ2-7 TRBV2 TRBD2 . CASRGLAGGTGYEQYF TGTGCCAGCAGGGGACTAGCGGGAGGGACGGGGTACGAGCAGTACTTC
TRBJ1-5 TRBV19 . . CASSLLDQPQHF TGTGCCAGTAGCCTACTTGATCAGCCCCAGCATTTT
TRBJ2-2 TRBV28 . . CASSFGGINTGELFF TGTGCCAGCAGTTTCGGCGGAATAAACACCGGGGAGCTGTTTTTT
TRBJ1-6 TRBV11-2 . few CASSSETGNSPLHF TGTGCCAGCAGCTCCGAGACAGGAAATTCACCCCTCCACTTT
TRBJ2-1 TRBV5-5 . . CASSIPGGQVNNEQFF TGTGCCAGCAGCATCCCGGGGGGACAGGTGAACAATGAGCAGTTCTTC
TRBJ2-7 TRBV5-1 . . CASRQGMTSYEQYF TGCGCCAGCAGACAGGGAATGACTTCCTACGAGCAGTACTTC
TRBJ2-7 TRBV6-5 TRBD1 . CASSYSRDSLYEQYF TGTGCCAGCAGTTACTCAAGGGACAGTCTTTACGAGCAGTACTTC
TRBJ1-1 TRBV6-5 . . CASSYSTENTEAFF TGTGCCAGCAGTTACTCGACAGAGAACACTGAAGCTTTCTTT
TRBJ1-1 TRBV6-1 . many CASSELRGYTEAFF TGTGCCAGCAGTGAACTAAGGGGATACACTGAAGCTTTCTTT
TRBJ1-2 TRBV28 TRBD1 . CAAAVQGAVVGGYTF TGTGCCGCTGCGGTACAGGGGGCCGTGGTCGGGGGCTACACCTTC
TRBJ2-1 TRBV5-5 TRBD2 . CASSLRGENYNEQFF TGTGCCAGCAGCTTGCGGGGGGAGAACTACAATGAGCAGTTCTTC
TRBJ2-3 TRBV6-5 . . CASSNTDTQYF TGTGCCAGCAGCAACACAGATACGCAGTATTTT
TRBJ1-1 TRBV5-5 . . CASSLQGATEAFF TGTGCCAGCAGCTTACAGGGTGCCACTGAAGCTTTCTTT
TRBJ2-3 TRBV19 . . CASSIDLGGARTDTQYF TGTGCCAGTAGTATAGATCTGGGGGGAGCCCGCACAGATACGCAGTATTTT
TRBJ2-3 TRBV5-1 . . CASSLGSGERATSDTQYF TGCGCCAGCAGCTTGGGTTCTGGGGAGCGGGCTACCTCAGATACGCAGTATTTT
TRBJ1-2 TRBV28 . . CASSQAGDYGYTF TGTGCCAGCAGTCAGGCAGGGGACTATGGCTACACCTTC
TRBJ2-1 TRBV12-3/TRBV12-4 . . CASTDWDNEQFF TGTGCCAGCACGGACTGGGACAATGAGCAGTTCTTC
TRBJ2-7 TRBV29-1 TRBD1 . CSVAHGTGIYEQYF TGCAGCGTTGCCCATGGGACAGGGATCTACGAGCAGTACTTC
TRBJ1-1 TRBV6-5 . . CASSYSFGLGGGEAFF TGTGCCAGCAGTTACTCTTTTGGACTCGGGGGTGGTGAAGCTTTCTTT
TRBJ1-2 TRBV6-5 . . CASQVSYYGYTF TGTGCCAGCCAGGTATCGTACTATGGCTACACCTTC
TRBJ2-3 TRBV7-2 TRBD2 . CASGASGGITDTQYF TGTGCCAGCGGCGCTAGCGGGGGGATCACAGATACGCAGTATTTT
TRBJ1-4 TRBV19 TRBD1 . CASSTAQGTAYEKLFF TGTGCCAGTAGTACCGCCCAGGGGACAGCTTATGAAAAACTGTTTTTT
TRBJ2-7 TRBV7-9 . . CASSSPSWLAHSYEQYF TGTGCCAGCAGCTCCCCAAGTTGGCTAGCGCACTCCTACGAGCAGTACTTC
TRBJ2-1 TRBV5-4 TRBD2 . CASSLASGSYEQFF TGTGCCAGCAGCTTGGCTAGCGGGAGCTATGAGCAGTTCTTC
TRBJ2-7 TRBV5-8 . . CASSFTQATYEQYF TGTGCCAGCAGCTTTACACAGGCCACCTACGAGCAGTACTTC
TRBJ1-1 TRBV30 . . CAWGKTGNTEAFF TGTGCCTGGGGTAAGACAGGGAACACTGAAGCTTTCTTT